These 3 T cell receptor beta chains were all obtained from the same sample, sequenced in a study of blood T cell repertoires in COVID-19. Here immunoSEQ multiplex PCR was the method, and the copy in TCRdb shows in-frame clones only, minus some. The sample shows about 260,000 clones, about 85% of them seen only once. The sample taken for sequencing was peripheral blood. These receptors were obtained from a man in his late teens or twenties with active or convalescent COVID-19.

The rearrangement uses TRBV2 and TRBJ1-2, with D tentatively TRBD1 (6 bases). The CDR3 sequence is 12 residues long. The V end lost 8 bases, the J end lost 5 bases, and 12 bases lay between the germline ends. From germline, CDR1 is SNHLY and CDR2 FYNNEI. The CDR3 DNA sequence: TGTGCCAGCCGGGGGGCAACGTATGGCTACACCTTC. It yields the protein CASRGATYGYTF.

V is TRBV19 and J is TRBJ1-5; 8 positions agree with TRBD1. The CDR3 length is 16 residues. V was pared by 4 bases and J by 2 bases, with 7 bases of the junction left unmatched. CDR1 and CDR2 from the germline V gene are LNHDA and SQIVND (reference sequence). DNA for the CDR3: TGTGCCAGTAGTACGACAGGGGTCTACGGCAATCAGCCCCAGCATTTT. This translates into CASSTTGVYGNQPQHF.

This rearrangement joins TRBV7-9 to TRBJ2-7; TRBD1 aligns across 8 bases. With V trimmed by 4 bases and J by 3 bases, 5 bases remained unmatched. CDR3 length: 14 amino acids. Looked up from germline, CDR1 is SEHNR and CDR2 is FQNEAQ (reference sequence). This chain's CDR3 is CASSSTGGFYEQYF. DNA of the CDR3: TGTGCCAGCAGCTCAACAGGGGGTTTCTACGAGCAGTACTTC.